These T cell receptor beta chains were read from a single sample in a study of shared clonotypes between healthy human individuals. TCRdb's copy holds only in-frame clones and misses some; the assay was immunoSEQ multiplex PCR. The sample has about 1.1 million clones; 75% to 80% are singletons. The sequenced sample was memory CD4+ T cells from PBMCs. The receptor set was obtained from a man aged 18 to 30 in good health. Some clones in this sample may be carry-over from other donors' samples. The CDR3 runs from the conserved cysteine through the conserved F or W.

v_call: TRBV11-3; j_call: TRBJ2-7; cdr3_aa: CATISAGDSYEQYF
v_call: TRBV5-4; j_call: TRBJ2-1; cdr3_aa: CASSWGGTSGSHEQFF
v_call: TRBV5-4; j_call: TRBJ2-7; cdr3_aa: CASSQLAGRSYEQYF
v_call: TRBV5-4; j_call: TRBJ2-1; cdr3_aa: CASSLAVSGTISNEQFF
v_call: TRBV5-1; j_call: TRBJ2-7; cdr3_aa: CASSPGQVPYEQYF
v_call: TRBV6-6; j_call: TRBJ2-3; cdr3_aa: CASSYEAGTDTQYF
v_call: TRBV7-9; j_call: TRBJ1-2; cdr3_aa: CASSLVSGRVEFGYTF
v_call: TRBV5-8; j_call: TRBJ1-1; cdr3_aa: CASILTGGVFYTEAFF
v_call: TRBV7-2; j_call: TRBJ1-2; cdr3_aa: CASLDWVADGYTF
v_call: TRBV6-5; j_call: TRBJ2-5; cdr3_aa: CASSPGQGVWYF
v_call: TRBV5-1; j_call: TRBJ2-3; cdr3_aa: CASSLGRRGDTQYF
v_call: TRBV6-6; j_call: TRBJ2-7; cdr3_aa: CASSSREKYEQYF
v_call: TRBV7-9; j_call: TRBJ2-7; cdr3_aa: CASSETGTGGEQYF
v_call: TRBV7-9; j_call: TRBJ2-5; cdr3_aa: CASSALIGGRKETQYF
v_call: TRBV5-1; j_call: TRBJ2-3; cdr3_aa: CATGTGGAYGTDTQYF
v_call: TRBV6-7; j_call: TRBJ2-1; cdr3_aa: CASSSGGRSSYNEQFF
v_call: TRBV5-1; j_call: TRBJ2-4; cdr3_aa: CASSDAPKNIQYF
v_call: TRBV28; j_call: TRBJ1-1; cdr3_aa: CASSLLGGKFAEAFF
v_call: TRBV5-8; j_call: TRBJ2-3; cdr3_aa: CASSWTDTLVSTDTQYF
v_call: TRBV18; j_call: TRBJ1-1; cdr3_aa: CASSPGEMNTEAFF
v_call: TRBV7-2; j_call: TRBJ1-2; cdr3_aa: CASSLIVQYGYTF
v_call: TRBV5-1; j_call: TRBJ1-2; cdr3_aa: CASSLTTGEFGGYTF
v_call: TRBV28; j_call: TRBJ1-5; cdr3_aa: CASSLGGARGANQPQHF
v_call: TRBV4-3; j_call: TRBJ2-7; cdr3_aa: CASSQDRKERGLAGATYEQYF
v_call: TRBV29-1; j_call: TRBJ1-1; cdr3_aa: CSVARQANTEAFF
v_call: TRBV7-9; j_call: TRBJ1-1; cdr3_aa: CASSSQAGVGAFF
v_call: TRBV15; j_call: TRBJ2-3; cdr3_aa: CATSRDQGGPSTDTQYF
v_call: TRBV4-2; j_call: TRBJ2-7; cdr3_aa: CASSQASGDSYEQYF
v_call: TRBV5-6; j_call: TRBJ2-1; cdr3_aa: CASSLGPQGREFF
v_call: TRBV5-4; j_call: TRBJ2-7; cdr3_aa: CASSLNPSPGYEQYF
v_call: TRBV20-1; j_call: TRBJ2-5; cdr3_aa: CSATRTETQYF
v_call: TRBV11-2; j_call: TRBJ2-3; cdr3_aa: CASSSRGALEADTQYF